Shown below are 20 T cell receptor beta chains from a single sample sequenced in a study of blood T cell repertoires in COVID-19. Sequenced by immunoSEQ multiplex PCR; TCRdb stores in-frame clones only, minus some. The sample lists about 250,000 clones; approximately 90% were seen once. Sequenced material: PBMCs or T cells enriched from blood (not recorded which). The receptors come from a man in his forties who had recovered from COVID-19.

The chain joins TRBV3-1 (or the pseudogene TRBV3-2) to TRBJ1-1; tentatively, D is TRBD1 (5 bases). CDR1 and CDR2 (germline): LGHDT, YNNKEL (reference sequence). This CDR3 is built from 14 residues. Trimming pared 5 bases from V and 4 bases from J, leaving 14 bases between. The CDR3 region has the DNA TGTGCCAGCAGCGGTTCCGGGGGTACCACTGAAGCTTTCTTT. Translating it yields CASSGSGGTTEAFF.

The rearrangement uses TRBV7-7 and TRBJ2-5; a weak D match, TRBD2 (5 bases). Germline CDR1 and CDR2: SSHAT and FNYEAQ (reference sequence). Trimming took 10 bases from V and 3 from J, leaving 12 bases between them. The CDR3 has 12 residues. The DNA for the CDR3 is TGTGCCACAGCTAGCCGAGAAGAGACCCAGTACTTC. Amino acids: CATASREETQYF.

The gene calls are TRBV18 and TRBJ1-1; 9 bases agree with TRBD1. Looked up from germline, CDR1 is KGHSH and CDR2 is LQKENI. V lost 4 bases, J lost 1 base, and 4 bases stayed unmatched. The CDR3 totals 15 residues. The CDR3 is CASSRAGQGNTEAFF. In DNA form, the CDR3 reads TGTGCCAGCTCACGGGCGGGACAGGGGAACACTGAAGCTTTCTTT.

This clone came up once. Because the CDR3's place on the DNA is in doubt, the DNA is left out and the CDR3 is given as listed by TCRdb. V is TRBV29-1 and J is TRBJ1-1; TRBD1 is the table's D call and was not checked against the DNA. CDR1 is SQVTM, CDR2 ANQGSEA, per germline. Ends included, the CDR3 has 13 residues. CDR3 loop: CSVARGTGGESFF.

A remark on this clone: Other DNA sequences in the same sample also yield this CDR3. The rearrangement links TRBV18 to TRBJ2-3, with 12 positions matching TRBD2. This CDR3 is 15 amino acids long. Germline CDR1 and CDR2: KGHSH and LQKENI. V lost 2 bases to trimming and J lost 3 bases; unmatched junction nucleotides: 0. The CDR3 region is CASSPGLAGTDTQYF. In nucleotides, the CDR3 is TGTGCCAGCTCACCAGGACTAGCGGGGACAGATACGCAGTATTTT.

The chain recombines TRBV18 with TRBJ1-3; 7 bases map to TRBD1. The CDR3 is made up of 15 amino acids. V lost 3 bases to trimming and J lost 2 bases; unmatched junction nucleotides: 4. Looked up from germline, CDR1 is KGHSH and CDR2 is LQKENI. The CDR3 nucleotides read TGTGCCAGCTCACCCGACAGGGCCCCTGGAAACACCATATATTTT. Protein product: CASSPDRAPGNTIYF.

On this clone: One end of the junction does not line up with germline, which may come from a read error. The genes are TRBV7-2 and TRBJ2-1; D is possibly TRBD1 (5 bases). The CDR3 covers 12 residues. Germline V gene data show CDR1 as SGHTA and CDR2 as FQGNSA. The CDR3 loop is CASSLADNEQFF. Written as DNA, the CDR3 is TGTGCCAGCAGCTTAGCGGACAACGAGCAGTTCTTC.

The V and J genes are TRBV10-3 and TRBJ2-2; D is ambiguous. Germline V lookup: CDR1 ENHRY, CDR2 SYGVKD. V dropped 0 bases and J dropped 2 bases, with 10 bases sitting between them. The CDR3 runs 16 residues. In nucleotides, the CDR3 is TGTGCCATCAGTGAGTCAGCATCTCGTAACACCGGGGAGCTGTTTTTT. As protein: CAISESASRNTGELFF.

V and J are TRBV5-6 and TRBJ2-5; 7 bases are a match to TRBD1. V shed 4 bases and J 7 bases; nucleotides not matched to a gene: 10. This CDR3 region has 14 residues. The V gene's germline CDR1 is SGHDT and CDR2 YYEEEE. The CDR3: CASSTQGLQGTQYF. CDR3 nucleotide sequence: TGTGCCAGCAGCACACAGGGGCTCCAGGGGACCCAGTACTTC.

The V and J genes are TRBV3-1 (or the pseudogene TRBV3-2) and TRBJ2-7, with D possibly being TRBD1 (5 bases). CDR3 length: 15 residues. In germline, CDR1 is LGHDT, CDR2 YNNKEL (reference sequence). V lost 0 bases and J lost 1, with 10 bases in between. CDR3 protein: CASSQDGASSYEQYF. The CDR3 DNA reads as TGTGCCAGCAGCCAAGATGGGGCCTCTTCCTACGAGCAGTACTTC.

This clone has a handful of counts. The J gene is TRBJ1-1, the V gene TRBV29-1; maybe TRBD1 (5 bases). Germline CDR1 and CDR2: SQVTM and ANQGSEA. This CDR3 has 13 residues. Trimming removed 8 bases from V and 4 bases from J, with 17 bases in between. The CDR3 DNA reads as TGCAGCTTTACCCGGTGGGGGGGCACTGAAGCTTTCTTT. This encodes CSFTRWGGTEAFF.

This chain joins TRBV21-1 and TRBJ2-3; the table assigns TRBD2, which was not confirmed against the DNA. TRBV21-1 is a documented pseudogene. The CDR3 runs 14 residues. CDR3 sequence reads: CASSKNRASNTQYF. The CDR3 coding sequence is TGTGCCAGCAGCAAAAATCGGGCTAGCAATACGCAGTATTTT.

This clone came up a few times. The chain's CDR3 is CASGFETVNSPLHF. For the CDR3, the DNA is TGTGCTAGTGGTTTTGAGACAGTGAATTCACCCCTCCACTTT. The V call is TRBV12-5, the J call TRBJ1-6, with a tentative D call TRBD1 (5 bases). The CDR3 covers 14 residues. Germline V gene data show CDR1 as LGHNT and CDR2 as FRNRAP. V gave up 3 bases and J gave up 7 bases, with 10 bases separating them.

The chain combines TRBV6-2 or TRBV6-3 with TRBJ1-5, with 7 bases aligning to TRBD1. J lost 5 bases, V lost 6 bases, and 19 bases had no gene match. Germline V gene data show CDR1 as MNHEY and CDR2 as SVGEGT. The CDR3 is 18 residues long. CDR3 region: CASSLSLGQPVPYQPQHF. CDR3 nucleotide sequence: TGTGCCAGCAGCCTAAGCCTGGGACAGCCCGTTCCTTATCAGCCCCAGCATTTT.

V gene TRBV6-6 combines with J gene TRBJ2-3; 10 positions match TRBD2. Germline CDR1 MNHNY, CDR2 SVGAGI (reference sequence). This CDR3 spans 17 amino acids. Losses at the gene ends were 5 bases for V and 4 bases for J; bases not matched to a gene: 12. The CDR3 DNA sequence: TGTGCCAGCAGTCCCATCTCTAGCGGGAGAGGAGCAGATACGCAGTATTTT. Its translation: CASSPISSGRGADTQYF.

The genes are TRBV30 and TRBJ2-7; 8 bases line up with TRBD1. The CDR3 has 13 amino acids. Germline V gives CDR1 GTSNPN, CDR2 SVGIG (reference sequence). After removal of 1 base from V and 7 bases from J, the junction contained 6 bases not matched to a gene. As DNA, the CDR3 is TGTGCCTGGAGTGACCAGGGGGCAGGTGAGCAGTACTTC. Its translation is CAWSDQGAGEQYF.

In this sample, this clone turned up once. The chain is built from TRBV5-4 and TRBJ1-3; 7 bases line up with TRBD1. The V and J ends lost 4 bases and 1 base, in that order; junction bases with no gene match: 5. The CDR3 is 15 residues long. CDR1 is SGHNT, CDR2 YYREEE, per germline (reference sequence). The CDR3 nucleotides are TGTGCCAGCAGCCGACAGGGAACTTCTGGAAACACCATATATTTT. Amino acid sequence: CASSRQGTSGNTIYF.

The chain combines TRBV6-2 or TRBV6-3 with TRBJ2-3; 11 nucleotides align to TRBD2. CDR1 is MNHEY and CDR2 is SVGEGT in the germline V gene. The trim removed 5 bases at V and 3 bases at J, leaving 10 bases unmatched. The length of the CDR3 is 17 residues. CDR3 DNA sequence: TGTGCCAGCAGTCCAGAGGGACTAGCGGAGATAACAGATACGCAGTATTTT. It encodes CASSPEGLAEITDTQYF.

The chain links TRBV19 to TRBJ2-1, with 8 nucleotides matching TRBD2. The CDR3 is 14 residues long. CDR1 and CDR2 from the germline V gene are LNHDA and SQIVND (reference sequence). J was trimmed by 9 bases and V by 4 bases; bases with no gene match: 8. The CDR3 sequence is CASSTKAGVGEQFF. The CDR3 DNA is TGTGCCAGTAGTACCAAAGCGGGAGTGGGTGAGCAGTTCTTC.

The chain uses TRBV19 and TRBJ1-2; 10 bases agree with TRBD1. V dropped 3 bases and J dropped 7; count of bases not matched to a gene: 8. Germline V gene lookup returns CDR1 LNHDA and CDR2 SQIVND (reference sequence). CDR3 length: 15 amino acids. CDR3 amino acids: CASSISETGGGGYTF. The CDR3 region has the DNA TGTGCCAGTAGTATCTCCGAGACAGGGGGCGGTGGCTACACCTTC.